A selection of T cell receptor beta chains follows, all from one sample in a study of cytomegalovirus exposure and HLA in healthy donors. Only in-frame clones appear in the TCRdb table, and some are missing; sequencing was by immunoSEQ multiplex PCR. This listing includes approximately 100,000 clones. The material sequenced was PBMCs. Every receptor here comes from a man aged 50-59 years in good health and CMV-seronegative. The CDR3 runs from the conserved cysteine through the conserved F or W. The D gene is left open where the match is weak.

j_call cdr3_length v_call d_call cdr3_nt cdr3_aa
TRBJ1-3 14 TRBV2 NA TGTGCCAGCACTCGGACAGTCTCTGGAAACACCATATATTTT CASTRTVSGNTIYF
TRBJ1-3 15 TRBV19 NA TGTGCCAGTCGTCCTACCGGTTCCTCTGGAAACACCATATATTTT CASRPTGSSGNTIYF
TRBJ2-3 16 TRBV6-1 NA TGTGCCAGCAGTGCATACCGGGACTCTTTCACAGATACGCAGTATTTT CASSAYRDSFTDTQYF
TRBJ2-1 15 TRBV18 TRBD2 TGTGCCAGCTCACCAGGAGTCCTGGCGGGAGGTGAGCAGTTCTTC CASSPGVLAGGEQFF
TRBJ2-4 17 TRBV19 TRBD1 TGTGCCAGTAGTATCCGGCAACAGGGGCTAGCCAAAAACATTCAGTACTTC CASSIRQQGLAKNIQYF
TRBJ2-7 15 TRBV27 TRBD1 TGTGCCAGCAGTATCGCCGGGACAGGCACCTACGAGCAGTACTTC CASSIAGTGTYEQYF
TRBJ1-2 17 TRBV9 TRBD1 TGTGCCAGCAGCGTAGCTACTTGGGGACAGGGAGAATATGGCTACACCTTC CASSVATWGQGEYGYTF
TRBJ2-7 14 TRBV9 NA TGTGCCAGCAGCCCGGGCAGGGGTAGTTACGAGCAGTACTTC CASSPGRGSYEQYF
TRBJ2-7 13 TRBV19 NA TGTGCCAGTAGTATTGAACAGGGCTACGAGCAGTACTTC CASSIEQGYEQYF
TRBJ2-3 16 TRBV6-6 TRBD2 TGTGCCAGCAGCCATACTAGCGGGGGGGCAGGCGGTACGCAGTATTTT CASSHTSGGAGGTQYF
TRBJ2-4 14 TRBV6-6 TRBD1 TGTGCCAGCACTTTCGGACAGGGCGGGGACATTCAGTACTTC CASTFGQGGDIQYF
TRBJ2-1 13 TRBV7-9 NA TGTGCCAGCAGCTTAGGACTTTACAATGAGCAGTTCTTC CASSLGLYNEQFF
TRBJ2-3 15 TRBV10-3 TRBD1 TGTGCCATCAGAAGCGACAGGGATTCGACAGATACGCAGTATTTT CAIRSDRDSTDTQYF
TRBJ2-1 15 TRBV6-6 TRBD2 TGTGCCAGCAGTTACGGGCGGGGGTCTGACAATGAGCAGTTCTTC CASSYGRGSDNEQFF